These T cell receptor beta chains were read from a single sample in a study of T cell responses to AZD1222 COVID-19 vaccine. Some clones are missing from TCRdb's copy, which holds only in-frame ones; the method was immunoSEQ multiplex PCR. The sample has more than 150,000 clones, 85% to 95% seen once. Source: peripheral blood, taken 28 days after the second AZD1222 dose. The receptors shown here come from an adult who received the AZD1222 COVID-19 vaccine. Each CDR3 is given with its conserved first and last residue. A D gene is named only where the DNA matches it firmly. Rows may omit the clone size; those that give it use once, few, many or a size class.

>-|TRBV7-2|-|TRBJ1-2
TGTGCCAGCAGCTTAGAATTAAGGACAACGAATGGCTACACCTTT
CASSLELRTTNGYTF
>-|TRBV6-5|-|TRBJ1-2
TGTGCCAGCAGTTACGGAGACTATGGCTACACCTTC
CASSYGDYGYTF
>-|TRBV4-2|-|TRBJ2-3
TGTGCCAGCAGCCAAGGGGGAGGACTATTTGGCATTAGTACGCAGTATTTT
CASSQGGGLFGISTQYF
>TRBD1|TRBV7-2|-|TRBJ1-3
TGTGCCAGCAGCTTCACGGGACAGGGGAACGCCATATATTTT
CASSFTGQGNAIYF
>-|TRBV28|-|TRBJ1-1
TGTGCCAGCACGAGCGGCAGCGGGGGCTTTCACGCTGAAGCTTTCTTT
CASTSGSGGFHAEAFF
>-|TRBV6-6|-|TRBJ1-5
TGTGCCAGCAGTTACCCAGGGCTCGATAGCAATCAGCCCCAGCATTTT
CASSYPGLDSNQPQHF
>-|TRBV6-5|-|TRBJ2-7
TGTGCCAGCAGTTACGGATTAGGGTCCGGCGAGCAGTACTTC
CASSYGLGSGEQYF
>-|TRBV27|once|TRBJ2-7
TGTGCCAGCAGGGTGCTCGGGGGAGGTTTGTACGAGCAGTACTTC
CASRVLGGGLYEQYF
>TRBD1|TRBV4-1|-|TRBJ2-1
TGCGCCAGCAGCCACCCCCGGGACAGGGATTTTCAGTTCTTC
CASSHPRDRDFQFF
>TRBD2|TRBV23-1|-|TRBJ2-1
TGCGCCAGCAGTCAACTGACCGGGACTAGCGGGAGCTGTAGCTACAATGAGCAGTTCTTC
CASSQLTGTSGSCSYNEQFF
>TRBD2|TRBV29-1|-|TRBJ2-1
TGCAGCGTTGAACCTTCTAGCGGGGGGGCAAATGAGCAGTTCTTC
CSVEPSSGGANEQFF
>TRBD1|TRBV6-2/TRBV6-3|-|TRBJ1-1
TGTGCCAGCAGTTGGGACAGCACTGAAGCTTTCTTT
CASSWDSTEAFF
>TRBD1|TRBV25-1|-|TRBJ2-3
TGTGCCAGCAGGCCGACAGGGGGCACAGATACGCAGTATTTT
CASRPTGGTDTQYF
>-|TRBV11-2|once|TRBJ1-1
TGTGCCAGCAGCTTAAGCCCAGGGAAGGGCACTGAAGCTTTCTTT
CASSLSPGKGTEAFF
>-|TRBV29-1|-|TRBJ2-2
TGCAGCGTTCTGGACTCGTTCGCGAACACCGGGGAGCTGTTTTTT
CSVLDSFANTGELFF
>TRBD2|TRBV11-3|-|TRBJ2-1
TGTGCCAGCAGCTTCTTCGGGACTAGCGTCTCATACTCCTACAATGAGCAGTTCTTC
CASSFFGTSVSYSYNEQFF
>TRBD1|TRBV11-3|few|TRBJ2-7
TGTGCCAGCAGCTTATCTTGGGACAGGGCCTACGAGCAGTACTTC
CASSLSWDRAYEQYF
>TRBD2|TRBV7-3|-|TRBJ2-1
TGTGCCAGCAGGGCCCCCGGGACTAGCGGGGAGAATGAGCAGTTCTTC
CASRAPGTSGENEQFF
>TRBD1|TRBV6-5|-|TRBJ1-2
TGTGCCAGCAGTTACTCACCGCCTACAGGGGACTATGGCTACACCTTC
CASSYSPPTGDYGYTF
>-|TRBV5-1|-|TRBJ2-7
TGCGCCAGCAGCCCCGGGACCGGCTTCTACGAGCAGTACTTC
CASSPGTGFYEQYF
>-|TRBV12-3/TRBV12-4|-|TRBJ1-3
TGTGCCAGCCGAGTCCGAAACACCATATATTTT
CASRVRNTIYF
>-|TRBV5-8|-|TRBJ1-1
TGTGCCAGCAGCTTAGGGTTGGGGGCAGGCACTGAAGCTTTCTTT
CASSLGLGAGTEAFF
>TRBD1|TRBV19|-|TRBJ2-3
TGTGCCAGTACCGACAGGGTAATAGATACGCAGTATTTT
CASTDRVIDTQYF
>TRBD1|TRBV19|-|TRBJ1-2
TGTGCCAGTAGTCCTGGGGACAGGAGAGGCTACACCTTC
CASSPGDRRGYTF
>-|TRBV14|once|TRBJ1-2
TGTGCCAGCAGCCAAGATAGGCAGGTTTGGAGGGATGGCTACACCTTC
CASSQDRQVWRDGYTF
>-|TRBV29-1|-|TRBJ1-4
TGCAGCGTTGTCCAGCTGGACAGTAATGAAAAACTGTTTTTT
CSVVQLDSNEKLFF
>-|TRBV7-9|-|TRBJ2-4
TGTGCCAGCAGCTTACCGACCGGGACATCCCTAGCCAAAAACATTCAGTACTTC
CASSLPTGTSLAKNIQYF
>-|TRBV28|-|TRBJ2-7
TGTGCCAGCAGCCTTCCAGGGTTCAACGGCGAGCAGTACTTC
CASSLPGFNGEQYF
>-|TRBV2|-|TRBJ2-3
TGTGCCAGCAAGCTAGCGTACACAGATACGCAGTATTTT
CASKLAYTDTQYF
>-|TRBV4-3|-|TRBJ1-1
TGCGCCAGCAGCCAAGATGTATGGGGATCTGAAGCTTTCTTT
CASSQDVWGSEAFF
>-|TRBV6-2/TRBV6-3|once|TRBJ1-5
TGTGCCAGCAGTTACTCTTACCTTAGGGGACGGAATCAGCCCCAGCATTTT
CASSYSYLRGRNQPQHF
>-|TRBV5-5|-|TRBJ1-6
TGTGCCAGCAGCCCCCGGGGTGACTCCTATAATTCACCCCTCCACTTT
CASSPRGDSYNSPLHF
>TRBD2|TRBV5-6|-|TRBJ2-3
TGTGCCAGCAGCTTGTATAGCGGGCCAGATACGCAGTATTTT
CASSLYSGPDTQYF
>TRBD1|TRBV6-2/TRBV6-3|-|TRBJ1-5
TGTGCCAGCAGTTTTCGACAGGGGGCGACCCTAGATCAGCCCCAGCATTTT
CASSFRQGATLDQPQHF
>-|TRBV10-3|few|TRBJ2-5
TGTGCCACCGGTGGAGGGCGGGAGACCCAGTACTTC
CATGGGRETQYF
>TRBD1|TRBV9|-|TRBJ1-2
TGTGCCAGCAGCGCCGGGACAGGGGTTATTGGCTACACCTTC
CASSAGTGVIGYTF
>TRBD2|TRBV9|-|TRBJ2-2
TGTGCCAGCAGCGTAGTACCCAGTGTTGGGGAAGGACTAGCGGGGTTGAACACCGGGGAGCTGTTTTTT
CASSVVPSVGEGLAGLNTGELFF
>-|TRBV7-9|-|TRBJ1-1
TGTGCCAGCAGCTTAGCAGGGGACCCGATTGCCGGCACTGAAGCTTTCTTT
CASSLAGDPIAGTEAFF
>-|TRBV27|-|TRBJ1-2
TGTGCCAGCAGTTTATCACCCGGTTCCGATGGCTACACCTTC
CASSLSPGSDGYTF
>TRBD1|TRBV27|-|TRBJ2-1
TGTGCCAGCAGGCTTAGGGGGACAGGGCAACTCACCTACAATGAGCAGTTCTTC
CASRLRGTGQLTYNEQFF
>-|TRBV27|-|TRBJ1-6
TGTGCCAGCAGTTTATGGGGGGGCGCGAAAGGGTCACCCCTCCACTTT
CASSLWGGAKGSPLHF
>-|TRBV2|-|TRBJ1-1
TGTGCCAGCAGTGAGGTGTTGGGCACTGAAGCTTTCTTT
CASSEVLGTEAFF
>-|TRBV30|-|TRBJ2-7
TGTGCCTGGAGTGAAACCGAATACGAGCAGTACTTC
CAWSETEYEQYF
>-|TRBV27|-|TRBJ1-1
TGTGCCAGCATGGTAGGGCGGGGAGGGGTAAACACTGAAGCTTTCTTT
CASMVGRGGVNTEAFF
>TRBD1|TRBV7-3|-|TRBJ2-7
TGTGCCAGCAGCTTAAACAGGGGGACCTCCTACGAGCAGTACTTC
CASSLNRGTSYEQYF
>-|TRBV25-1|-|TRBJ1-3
TGTGCCAGCAGTGAAGGTCGACGGAACTCTGGAAACACCATATATTTT
CASSEGRRNSGNTIYF
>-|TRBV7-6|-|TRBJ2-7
TGTGCCAGCAGCTTGGACCAGGGGGCGGGAGAGGGCGAGCAGTACTTC
CASSLDQGAGEGEQYF
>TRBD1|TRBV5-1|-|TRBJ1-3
TGCGCCAGCAGCGCCGGGACAGGGAGACACACCATATATTTT
CASSAGTGRHTIYF
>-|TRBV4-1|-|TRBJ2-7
TGCGCCAGCAGCCAACGACAAACCGGGACGGACTCCTACGAGCAGTACTTC
CASSQRQTGTDSYEQYF
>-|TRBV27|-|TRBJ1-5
TGTGCCAGCAGTTCCGGGGGGGTGCCCCAGCATTTT
CASSSGGVPQHF
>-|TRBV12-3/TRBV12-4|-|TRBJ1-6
TGTGCCAGCAGTTTAAGGGGTAATTCACCCCTCCACTTT
CASSLRGNSPLHF
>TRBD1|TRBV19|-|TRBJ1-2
TGTGCCAGTAGTACTACAGGGGATGATGGCTACACCTTC
CASSTTGDDGYTF
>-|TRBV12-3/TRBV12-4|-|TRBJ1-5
TGTGCCAGCGGGAGGCGCGGGCCCCAGCATTTT
CASGRRGPQHF
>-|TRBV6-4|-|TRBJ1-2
TGTGCCAGCAGCCCACAGGGAATCCCCAACTATGGCTACACCTTC
CASSPQGIPNYGYTF
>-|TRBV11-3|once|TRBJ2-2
TGTGCCAGCAGCTTTTGGGACGGCGCGAACACCGGGGAGCTGTTTTTT
CASSFWDGANTGELFF